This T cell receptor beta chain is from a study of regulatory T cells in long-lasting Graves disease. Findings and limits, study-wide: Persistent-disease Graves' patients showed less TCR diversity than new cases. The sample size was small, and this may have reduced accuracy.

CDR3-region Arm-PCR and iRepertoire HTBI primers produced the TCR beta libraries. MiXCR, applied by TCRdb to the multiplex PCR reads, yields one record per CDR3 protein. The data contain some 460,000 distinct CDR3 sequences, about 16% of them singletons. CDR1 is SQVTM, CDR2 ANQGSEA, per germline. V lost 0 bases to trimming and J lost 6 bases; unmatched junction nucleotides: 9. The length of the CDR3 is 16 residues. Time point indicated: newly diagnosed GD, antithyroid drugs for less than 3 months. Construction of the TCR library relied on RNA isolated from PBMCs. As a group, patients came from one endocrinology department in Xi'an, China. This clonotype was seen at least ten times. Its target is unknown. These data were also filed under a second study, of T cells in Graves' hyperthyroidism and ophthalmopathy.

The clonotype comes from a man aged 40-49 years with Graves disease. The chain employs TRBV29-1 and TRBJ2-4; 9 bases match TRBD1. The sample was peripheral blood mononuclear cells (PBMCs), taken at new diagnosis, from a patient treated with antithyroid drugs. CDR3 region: CSVEDPRQGVPNIQYF. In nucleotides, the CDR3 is TGCAGCGTTGAAGATCCGAGACAGGGGGTACCAAACATTCAGTACTTC.